Listed below are T cell receptor beta chains from one sample, sequenced in a study of CD8 T cells in ankylosing spondylitis. TCRdb itself ran the 5' RACE reads through MiXCR, one entry per CDR3 protein. The repertoire has around 250,000 distinct CDR3 sequences, roughly 10% of them found once; the top ten carry under 7%. Sequences were obtained from blood, either unsorted or a sorted T cell fraction (not recorded which). These receptors all stem from a male donor with ankylosing spondylitis or in good health (not recorded which). The CDR3 runs from the conserved cysteine through the conserved F or W. The D gene is left open where the match is weak. Not all rows give a size; the values are once, few, many and, for expanded clones, a class.

abundance	j_gene	v_gene	d_gene	CDR3aa	CDR3nt
many	TRBJ1-2	TRBV29-1	.	CSVVLQVPYGYTF	TGCAGCGTTGTCCTACAGGTGCCCTATGGCTACACCTTC
many	TRBJ2-1	TRBV5-1	TRBD2	CASALTGTSGNEQFF	TGCGCCAGCGCTCTCACAGGGACTAGCGGCAATGAGCAGTTCTTC
many	TRBJ1-4	TRBV20-1	.	CSARATGRGTEKLFF	TGCAGTGCTAGAGCTACGGGGAGGGGCACCGAAAAACTGTTTTTT
few	TRBJ2-4	TRBV27	TRBD2	CASSTDGLAGAVKNIQYF	TGTGCCAGCAGTACCGACGGTCTAGCGGGGGCTGTCAAAAACATTCAGTACTTC
many	TRBJ1-3	TRBV12-3/TRBV12-4	.	CASTSEHSGNTIYF	TGTGCCAGCACGAGCGAACACTCTGGAAACACCATATATTTT
.	TRBJ2-1	TRBV11-2	.	CASSSSLPPGGEQFF	TGTGCCAGCAGCTCGTCGCTGCCCCCCGGTGGTGAGCAGTTCTTC
.	TRBJ2-1	TRBV12-3/TRBV12-4	.	CASLRGYTNNEQFF	TGTGCCAGCTTAAGGGGTTATACTAACAATGAGCAGTTCTTC
many	TRBJ2-2	TRBV24-1	.	CATSAAVRDTGELFF	TGTGCCACCAGTGCGGCTGTCCGGGACACCGGGGAGCTGTTTTTT
.	TRBJ2-1	TRBV5-1	.	CASSYVMGEQFF	TGCGCCAGCAGCTACGTGATGGGTGAGCAGTTCTTC
.	TRBJ1-1	TRBV9	.	CASSPSTGSMNTEAFF	TGTGCCAGCAGCCCCTCGACAGGCTCCATGAACACTGAAGCTTTCTTT
few	TRBJ2-2	TRBV5-5	.	CASSLVFQQLNTGELFF	TGTGCCAGCAGCTTGGTCTTTCAACAGCTGAACACCGGGGAGCTGTTTTTT
many	TRBJ2-3	TRBV10-3	TRBD1	CAIAKGAATDTQYF	TGTGCCATCGCGAAGGGGGCTGCCACAGATACGCAGTATTTT
many	TRBJ2-3	TRBV7-8	.	CASSRDARGADTQYF	TGTGCCAGCAGTCGAGACGCCAGGGGGGCAGATACGCAGTATTTT
many	TRBJ2-3	TRBV7-6	.	CASRAEGDTQYF	TGTGCCAGCAGGGCCGAGGGAGATACGCAGTATTTT
few	TRBJ2-5	TRBV14	TRBD1	CASSHTDRGLSETQYF	TGTGCCAGCAGCCATACGGACAGGGGGCTGTCAGAGACCCAGTACTTC
.	TRBJ2-7	TRBV29-1	.	CSVLQGRHEQYF	TGCAGCGTTTTACAGGGTCGGCACGAGCAGTACTTC
.	TRBJ1-1	TRBV18	.	CASSPGWTNTEAFF	TGTGCCAGCTCACCGGGTTGGACGAACACTGAAGCTTTCTTT
many	TRBJ2-3	TRBV20-1	TRBD2	CSARGTSGGTDTQYF	TGCAGTGCTAGAGGGACTAGCGGTGGCACAGATACGCAGTATTTT
many	TRBJ1-1	TRBV5-1	.	CASSLGIQQGPEAFF	TGCGCCAGCAGCCTGGGAATACAACAGGGACCCGAAGCTTTCTTT
few	TRBJ1-4	TRBV2	.	CASSPWGSTNEKLFF	TGTGCCAGCAGTCCTTGGGGATCTACTAATGAAAAACTGTTTTTT
many	TRBJ1-2	TRBV28	.	CASSLWVGQKYGYTF	TGTGCCAGCAGTTTATGGGTAGGACAGAAGTATGGCTACACCTTC
many	TRBJ2-3	TRBV9	TRBD2	CASSVAGGLDTQYF	TGTGCCAGCAGCGTAGCCGGGGGGTTAGATACGCAGTATTTT
many	TRBJ1-6	TRBV5-1	TRBD1	CASSTGQSNRLNSPLHF	TGCGCCAGCAGCACGGGACAGAGTAATCGACTTAATTCACCCCTCCACTTT
.	TRBJ1-2	TRBV5-6	.	CASSLEFISSYGYTF	TGTGCCAGCAGCTTGGAGTTTATCAGCTCCTATGGCTACACCTTC
.	TRBJ2-1	TRBV5-6	.	CASSLGKGSSYNEQFF	TGTGCCAGCAGCTTGGGGAAGGGAAGCTCCTACAATGAGCAGTTCTTC
few	TRBJ2-1	TRBV7-6	TRBD2	CASSPIGRGGPYNEQFF	TGTGCCAGCAGCCCTATCGGTCGGGGGGGCCCCTACAATGAGCAGTTCTTC
many	TRBJ2-7	TRBV20-1	TRBD1	CSANPTGPEQYF	TGCAGTGCAAACCCGACAGGGCCCGAGCAGTACTTC
.	TRBJ2-1	TRBV5-1	TRBD2	CASSEWWSGGTYNEQFF	TGCGCCAGCAGCGAGTGGTGGTCGGGAGGGACCTACAATGAGCAGTTCTTC
many	TRBJ2-1	TRBV27	.	CASSVGVEQFF	TGTGCCAGCAGTGTCGGAGTTGAGCAGTTCTTC
many	TRBJ2-3	TRBV20-1	TRBD1	CSAKRQGRFGDTQYF	TGCAGTGCCAAGAGACAGGGAAGGTTCGGAGATACGCAGTATTTT
many	TRBJ1-1	TRBV11-2	TRBD1	CASSSLTGWGTEAFF	TGTGCCAGCAGCTCACTGACAGGGTGGGGCACTGAAGCTTTCTTT
few	TRBJ1-1	TRBV20-1	.	CSAIVQGANTEAFF	TGCAGTGCTATAGTCCAGGGAGCGAACACTGAAGCTTTCTTT
many	TRBJ2-7	TRBV9	TRBD1	CASSVDRGKSNEQYF	TGTGCCAGCAGCGTCGACAGGGGGAAATCCAACGAGCAGTACTTC
many	TRBJ2-2	TRBV5-1	TRBD2	CASRTSGFTGELFF	TGCGCCAGCCGGACTAGCGGGTTCACCGGGGAGCTGTTTTTT
many	TRBJ2-1	TRBV5-1	TRBD2	CASSPGTSGYGEQFF	TGCGCCAGCAGCCCCGGGACTAGCGGGTACGGTGAGCAGTTCTTC
many	TRBJ2-1	TRBV5-6	.	CASSLWVFPNRNEQFF	TGTGCCAGCAGCTTGTGGGTCTTTCCGAACCGCAATGAGCAGTTCTTC
.	TRBJ2-1	TRBV2	.	CASSDFRHNEQFF	TGTGCCAGCAGTGATTTTAGACATAATGAGCAGTTCTTC
few	TRBJ2-3	TRBV5-1	.	CASSQRGSGASDTQYF	TGCGCCAGCAGCCAGAGGGGGAGCGGGGCGTCAGATACGCAGTATTTT
few	TRBJ2-3	TRBV7-8	TRBD2	CASSLGLAGESQYF	TGTGCCAGCAGCCTCGGACTAGCGGGGGAATCGCAGTATTTT
many	TRBJ1-1	TRBV6-5	TRBD1	CASSSQGSWSAFF	TGTGCCAGCAGTTCACAGGGGAGCTGGAGTGCTTTCTTT
.	TRBJ1-1	TRBV28	.	CASTSRPVGLNTEAFF	TGTGCCAGCACCTCGAGGCCTGTGGGGTTGAACACTGAAGCTTTCTTT
many	TRBJ2-7	TRBV5-1	.	CASSFVTSGSYEQYF	TGCGCCAGCAGCTTCGTTACATCGGGTTCCTACGAGCAGTACTTC
many	TRBJ2-1	TRBV9	.	CASSVAHSRAEQFF	TGTGCCAGCAGCGTAGCCCACTCTAGGGCCGAGCAGTTCTTC
many	TRBJ1-3	TRBV5-1	.	CASSLAGGDGNTIYF	TGCGCCAGCAGCTTGGCCGGGGGAGACGGAAACACCATATATTTT
many	TRBJ2-1	TRBV7-2	.	CASSLVANSYNEQFF	TGTGCCAGCAGCTTAGTTGCGAACTCCTACAATGAGCAGTTCTTC
few	TRBJ2-2	TRBV7-3	.	CASSLTGASENTGELFF	TGTGCCAGCAGCTTAACAGGGGCTAGCGAGAACACCGGGGAGCTGTTTTTT
many	TRBJ2-7	TRBV5-1	.	CASSLFRDLYEQYF	TGCGCCAGCAGCTTGTTCCGGGACCTCTACGAGCAGTACTTC
many	TRBJ2-7	TRBV28	TRBD1	CASSPGQLVFEQYF	TGTGCCAGCAGTCCGGGACAGCTCGTTTTTGAGCAGTACTTC
few	TRBJ2-7	TRBV20-1	.	CSARNQGEGEQYF	TGCAGTGCTAGGAACCAGGGAGAGGGCGAGCAGTACTTC
.	TRBJ2-7	TRBV28	TRBD2	CASSGRGRARSDEQYF	TGTGCCAGCAGCGGTCGGGGGAGGGCCAGATCCGACGAGCAGTACTTC
many	TRBJ2-2	TRBV10-3	TRBD2	CAISGETSGRAWTGELFF	TGTGCCATCAGTGGGGAGACTAGCGGGAGGGCCTGGACCGGGGAGCTGTTTTTT
.	TRBJ2-5	TRBV2	.	CASSEAPGETQYF	TGTGCCAGCAGTGAAGCGCCGGGGGAGACCCAGTACTTC
many	TRBJ1-2	TRBV5-5	.	CASSLVSYYWTF	TGTGCCAGCAGCTTGGTTTCTTACTACTGGACCTTC
many	TRBJ1-1	TRBV6-5	.	CASSYSEVNTEAFF	TGTGCCAGCAGTTACTCAGAGGTGAACACTGAAGCTTTCTTT
few	TRBJ2-1	TRBV7-6	.	CASSLVVEGEYNEQFF	TGTGCCAGCAGCTTAGTTGTGGAGGGGGAGTACAATGAGCAGTTCTTC
many	TRBJ2-7	TRBV12-3/TRBV12-4	.	CASSTTSSYEQYF	TGTGCCAGCAGCACGACTAGCTCCTACGAGCAGTACTTC
few	TRBJ1-1	TRBV7-2	.	CASSLDWVANTEAFF	TGTGCCAGCAGCTTAGACTGGGTAGCGAACACTGAAGCTTTCTTT
.	TRBJ2-2	TRBV3-1	.	CASQWPPGELFF	TGTGCCAGCCAATGGCCTCCCGGGGAGCTGTTTTTT
many	TRBJ2-1	TRBV5-1	TRBD2	CASQLAGAYNEQFF	TGCGCCAGTCAACTAGCGGGCGCCTACAATGAGCAGTTCTTC